The 23 T cell receptor beta chains listed next were all sequenced from one sample in a study of blood T cell repertoires in COVID-19. Some clones are missing from TCRdb's copy, which holds only in-frame ones; the method was immunoSEQ multiplex PCR. The data hold roughly 400,000 clones, with 90% observed a single time. The specimen was PBMCs or T cells enriched from blood (not recorded which). These receptors were collected from a man between 18 and 29 years old who had recovered from COVID-19.

The chain has TRBV18 and TRBJ1-2; possibly TRBD1 for D (5 bases). V shed 3 bases and J shed 0 bases, with 14 bases lying between them. This CDR3 is built from 16 residues. The germline V gene has CDR1 KGHSH and CDR2 LQKENI. The CDR3 DNA reads as TGTGCCAGCTCACCGGGCCAGGGTTGGGCTAACTATGGCTACACCTTC. Translated: CASSPGQGWANYGYTF.

The V gene is TRBV20-1, the J gene TRBJ1-5, with no clear D. Germline V gene data show CDR1 as DFQATT and CDR2 as SNEGSKA (reference sequence). V was trimmed by 3 bases and J by 5 bases, leaving 8 bases between them. The CDR3 consists of 12 residues. CDR3 nucleotide sequence: TGCAGTGCTAGTTGGCCAGATCAGCCCCAGCATTTT. Protein sequence: CSASWPDQPQHF.

This clone was observed a single time. The chain recombines TRBV5-1 with TRBJ1-2, with D perhaps TRBD1 (6 bases). Trimming shortened V by 4 bases and J by 4 bases, and 11 bases separated the two germline ends. This CDR3 has 13 residues. Germline V CDR1 and CDR2: SGHRS, YFSETQ. The CDR3 sequence: CASSPDSSYGYTF. The CDR3 DNA is TGCGCCAGCAGCCCGGACAGTTCCTATGGCTACACCTTC.

This clone was recorded only once. This chain connects TRBV27 to TRBJ1-6, with unresolved D. The germline V and J ends were trimmed by 11 bases and 5 bases, with 13 bases remaining between them. The CDR3 has 13 amino acids. CDR1 is MNHEY and CDR2 is SMNVEV in the germline V gene (reference sequence). CDR3 nucleotide sequence: TGTGCCGTCGGGATTGGGCATAATTCACCCCTCCACTTT. Its translation: CAVGIGHNSPLHF.

The J gene is TRBJ1-5, the V gene TRBV7-8, with D possibly being TRBD1 (5 bases). The germline V and J ends were trimmed by 0 bases and 7 bases, with 13 bases remaining between them. This CDR3 spans 15 amino acids. Looked up from germline, CDR1 is SGHVS and CDR2 is FQNEAQ. This chain's CDR3 is CASSLAKGVYQPQHF. The CDR3 region has the DNA TGTGCCAGCAGCTTAGCTAAAGGGGTCTACCAGCCCCAGCATTTT.

This clone is a singleton in its sample. CDR3 DNA: TGCGCCAGCATCCCGACCAAGACAGGGGGCGGTCAGCCCCAGCATTTT. Its protein product is CASIPTKTGGGQPQHF. The rearrangement links TRBV23-1 to TRBJ1-5; 10 bases match TRBD1. TRBV23-1 is an open reading frame, and its role is uncertain. This CDR3 contains 16 residues. V was clipped by 7 bases and J by 6 bases; unmatched bases: 12.

The sample holds one count of this clone. The chain carries TRBV6-6 and TRBJ2-2, with D possibly being TRBD2 (6 bases). V was pared by 2 bases and J by 4 bases, with 8 bases between. Germline V gene lookup returns CDR1 MNHNY and CDR2 SVGAGI (reference sequence). This CDR3 comprises 14 residues. The CDR3 sequence: CASSYVGSTGELFF. CDR3 DNA sequence: TGTGCCAGCAGTTACGTCGGGAGCACCGGGGAGCTGTTTTTT.

The chain is built from TRBV9 and TRBJ1-2; a weak D match, TRBD1 (5 bases). Germline assignment: CDR1 SGDLS and CDR2 YYNGEE. The CDR3 is 15 amino acids. V lost 2 bases, J lost 0 bases, and 11 bases lay in between. CDR3: CASSVSTGANYGYTF. CDR3 sequence (DNA): TGTGCCAGCAGCGTTTCTACGGGGGCTAACTATGGCTACACCTTC.

This chain connects TRBV27 to TRBJ2-3, with 9 bases fitting TRBD1. CDR3 length equals 13 residues. The ends lost 4 bases at V and 9 bases at J; junction bases unmatched: 5. Germline CDR1 reads MNHEY; CDR2 reads SMNVEV (reference sequence). For the CDR3, the DNA is TGTGCCAGCAGTTACCGGGACAGGGTCACGCAGTATTTT. This sequence encodes CASSYRDRVTQYF.

About this clone: The identical CDR3 is also encoded by other nucleotide sequences in the sample. The gene calls are TRBV3-1 (or the pseudogene TRBV3-2) and TRBJ1-1; D is uncertain. The CDR3 spans 13 residues. Germline V gene data show CDR1 as LGHDT and CDR2 as YNNKEL (reference sequence). With 1 base removed from V and 5 bases from J, the gap between germline ends came to 8 bases. The CDR3 nucleotides are TGTGCCAGCAGCCAAGCACCGGGGACTGAAGCTTTCTTT. Translation gives CASSQAPGTEAFF.

This chain links TRBV7-8 with TRBJ1-5; TRBD1 matches at 9 bases. V trimming: 5 bases; J trimming: 5 bases; junction bases outside the gene matches: 10. The CDR3 consists of 16 residues. Germline V gene data show CDR1 as SGHVS and CDR2 as FQNEAQ. CDR3 bases: TGTGCCAGCAGCGCCCGGACAGGGGCAGGACATCAGCCCCAGCATTTT. As protein: CASSARTGAGHQPQHF.

This clone was detected once. The rearrangement joins TRBV3-1 (or the pseudogene TRBV3-2) to TRBJ2-7; tentatively, D is TRBD1 (6 bases). The CDR3 spans 14 residues. Germline V gene sequence: CDR1 LGHDT, CDR2 YNNKEL (reference sequence). V gave up 2 bases and J gave up 6 bases, with 14 bases separating them. Written as DNA, the CDR3 is TGTGCCAGCAGCCAAAGAGACAGGTATGGCGAGCAGTACTTC. Translated: CASSQRDRYGEQYF.

This rearrangement joins TRBV30 to TRBJ1-6; TRBD1 is a possible D gene (6 bases). CDR1 and CDR2 (germline): GTSNPN, SVGIG (reference sequence). Trimming shortened V by 0 bases and J by 10 bases, and 13 bases separated the two germline ends. The CDR3 consists of 14 residues. The CDR3 protein is CAWSVSGAGSPLHF. DNA of the CDR3: TGTGCCTGGAGTGTGTCAGGGGCCGGGTCACCCCTCCACTTT.

The rearrangement uses TRBV20-1 and TRBJ2-7; 7 nucleotides line up with TRBD2. Germline V CDR1 and CDR2: DFQATT, SNEGSKA (reference sequence). CDR3 size: 11 residues. The CDR3 sequence is CSGGGSYEQYF. In DNA, the CDR3 is TGCAGCGGAGGCGGGAGCTACGAGCAGTACTTC.

The CDR3 spells CASSQDQGSNQPQHF. CDR3 DNA sequence: TGTGCCAGCAGCCAAGATCAGGGTAGCAATCAGCCCCAGCATTTT. The chain employs TRBV3-1 (or the pseudogene TRBV3-2) and TRBJ1-5; D is perhaps TRBD1 (5 bases). This CDR3 contains 15 residues. Germline V gene sequence: CDR1 LGHDT, CDR2 YNNKEL (reference sequence). V was trimmed by 0 bases and J by 0 bases, leaving 6 bases between them.

The V call is TRBV5-4, the J call TRBJ2-4; weak D call: TRBD1 (5 bases). Trimming cost V 4 bases and J 3 bases, with 14 bases left between them. Per germline, CDR1 SGHNT and CDR2 YYREEE (reference sequence). The CDR3 sequence is 15 residues long. Written as DNA, the CDR3 is TGTGCCAGCAGCCCGAACCAGGGAAGCAAAAACATTCAGTACTTC. This translates into CASSPNQGSKNIQYF.

CDR3 nucleotides: TGTGCCAGCAGTGGACAGGGCGCAGATACGCAGTATTTT. It translates to CASSGQGADTQYF. The J gene is TRBJ2-3, the V gene TRBV2; TRBD1 matches 7 bases. The CDR3 is made up of 13 amino acids. V trimming: 4 bases; J trimming: 4 bases; junction bases outside the gene matches: 2. Germline loops: CDR1 SNHLY, CDR2 FYNNEI.

This chain joins TRBV7-8 and TRBJ1-2, with 11 bases identical to TRBD1. V shed 5 bases, J shed 8 bases, and the junction held 4 bases outside the gene matches. Germline values: CDR1 SGHVS, CDR2 FQNEAQ. This CDR3 contains 13 residues. This chain's CDR3 is CASSGRTGGGYTF. DNA for the CDR3: TGTGCCAGCAGCGGGCGGACAGGGGGCGGCTACACCTTC. Full variable domain (remainder filled in from reference TRBV7-8 and TRBJ1-2): GAGVSQSPRYKVAKRGQDVALRCDPISGHVSLFWYQQALGQGPEFLTYFQNEAQLDKSGLPSDRFFAERPEGSVSTLKIQRTQQEDSAVYLCASSGRTGGGYTFGSGTRLTVV.

The chain joins TRBV6-5 to TRBJ1-2, with D perhaps matching TRBD1 (5 bases). Looked up from germline, CDR1 is MNHEY and CDR2 is SVGAGI. The CDR3 loop spans 11 amino acids. V lost 6 bases and J 6 bases, leaving 8 bases between the germline ends. CDR3 protein: CASSQGNGYTF. Written as DNA, the CDR3 is TGTGCCAGCAGCCAGGGTAATGGCTACACCTTC.

This clone came up once. The rearrangement joins TRBV10-3 to TRBJ1-2; weak D call: TRBD1 (5 bases). This CDR3 comprises 12 residues. CDR1 and CDR2 (germline): ENHRY, SYGVKD. With 10 bases removed from V and 2 bases from J, the gap between germline ends came to 11 bases. CDR3 sequence: CANHGGNYGYTF. The CDR3 DNA is TGTGCCAACCACGGGGGGAACTATGGCTACACCTTC.

The chain combines TRBV27 with TRBJ1-2; tentative D call: TRBD1 (6 bases). The CDR3 totals 12 residues. CDR1 and CDR2 from the germline V gene are MNHEY and SMNVEV (reference sequence). V lost 5 bases and J 7 bases, leaving 11 bases between the germline ends. The CDR3 DNA reads as TGTGCCAGCAGTACAGGACAGCTTGGCTACACCTTC. It codes for CASSTGQLGYTF.

This clone was seen once. The gene calls are TRBV28 and TRBJ1-5, with a weak D call TRBD1 (5 bases). This CDR3 contains 14 residues. V lost 7 bases to trimming and J lost 7 bases, with 17 bases between them. In germline, CDR1 is MDHEN, CDR2 SYDVKM. In nucleotides, the CDR3 is TGTGCCAGCACATACACGGGACTCGGGCAGCCCCAGCATTTT. Amino acid sequence: CASTYTGLGQPQHF.

CDR3 nucleotides: TGTGCCAGCTCGTCTCGGACAGGGCAAGATGAAAAACTGTTTTTT. Amino acid sequence: CASSSRTGQDEKLFF. V usage is TRBV2 and J usage is TRBJ1-4, with 8 bases fitting TRBD1. The CDR3 covers 15 residues. CDR1 is SNHLY, CDR2 FYNNEI, per germline. V shed 8 bases, J shed 6 bases, and the junction held 11 bases outside the gene matches.